Presented here are 10 T cell receptor beta chains from one specimen sequenced in a study of early T cells in non-severe SARS-CoV-2 infection. TCRdb reprocessed the 5' RACE reads via MiXCR and lists one record per CDR3 protein. The sample has approximately 76,000 distinct CDR3 sequences; roughly 13% are singletons. The material sequenced was whole blood. The receptor source for this set is an adult who was a healthcare worker with PCR-confirmed SARS-CoV-2 infection or an uninfected control (not recorded which).

This clonotype was detected ten times or more. V usage is TRBV6-2 or TRBV6-3 and J usage is TRBJ1-1; perhaps TRBD1 as D (6 bases). The V gene lost 0 bases and the J gene lost 2 bases, with 16 bases spanning the gap. The CDR3 has 17 residues. CDR1 MNHEY and CDR2 SVGEGT come from the germline V gene. DNA of the CDR3: TGTGCCAGCAGTTACTCTCCCTCCGGACAGTTTAACACTGAAGCTTTCTTT. This gives the protein CASSYSPSGQFNTEAFF.

At least ten counts were recorded for this clonotype. J is TRBJ1-1 and V is TRBV11-2, with D maybe TRBD1 (6 bases). Trimming stripped 5 bases from V and 5 bases from J, with 27 bases between. The germline V gene has CDR1 SGHAT and CDR2 FQNNGV. CDR3 size: 18 residues. Here the CDR3 DNA reads TGTGCCAGCAGCCCCCGGGCGGGCAGGGGAGTCACGGGGACTGAAGCTTTCTTT. This gives the protein CASSPRAGRGVTGTEAFF.

This chain links TRBV4-1 with TRBJ2-5; D is uncertain. V was pared by 1 base and J by 1 base, with 13 bases between. This CDR3 has 16 amino acids. CDR1 and CDR2 from the germline V gene are MGHRA and YSYEKL. The CDR3 DNA is TGCGCCAGCAGCCAAGGGGCTAGACAAGTCCAAGAGACCCAGTACTTC. Translated, it gives CASSQGARQVQETQYF.

The rearrangement joins TRBV20-1 to TRBJ2-7; 10 bases fit TRBD1. V dropped 0 bases and J dropped 0; count of bases not matched to a gene: 5. Germline V lookup: CDR1 DFQATT, CDR2 SNEGSKA (reference sequence). CDR3 length: 16 residues. This chain's CDR3 is CSARDEGQGISYEQYF. CDR3 in DNA: TGCAGTGCTAGAGATGAGGGACAGGGGATCTCCTACGAGCAGTACTTC.

The chain carries TRBV14 and TRBJ2-4, with D unresolved. Germline CDR1 reads SGHDN; CDR2 reads FVKESK. With 1 base removed from V and 0 bases from J, the gap between germline ends came to 10 bases. CDR3 length equals 16 residues. The CDR3 protein is CASSQGPQLAKNIQYF. CDR3 bases: TGTGCCAGCAGCCAAGGACCACAACTAGCCAAAAACATTCAGTACTTC.

J is TRBJ2-3 and V is TRBV7-2; 8 bases are a match to TRBD2. The J segment lost 1 base and the V segment lost 6 bases, leaving 6 bases of the junction unmatched. The germline gives CDR1 SGHTA, CDR2 FQGNSA. The CDR3 covers 15 residues. CDR3 sequence: CASRPVAGRTDTQYF. In DNA, the CDR3 is TGTGCCAGCAGGCCAGTAGCGGGGCGCACAGATACGCAGTATTTT.

This clonotype was found many times. The J gene is TRBJ2-7, the V gene TRBV4-1, with 8 bases matching TRBD1. Germline CDR1 is MGHRA and CDR2 is YSYEKL. The CDR3 runs to 14 residues. Trimming removed 1 base from V and 5 bases from J; junction bases left unmatched: 4. The CDR3 DNA reads as TGCGCCAGCAGCCAAGTAGGGACAGGTGACGAGCAGTACTTC. It is translated as CASSQVGTGDEQYF.

The chain combines TRBV5-1 with TRBJ2-7; D gene unclear. The germline gives CDR1 SGHRS, CDR2 YFSETQ. Trimming stripped 4 bases from V and 7 bases from J, with 15 bases between. This CDR3 region has 13 residues. CDR3 amino acids: CASSKDTLGEQYF. The CDR3 DNA follows: TGCGCCAGCAGCAAAGACACGCTTGGAGAGCAGTACTTC.

This clonotype was counted only a few times. The rearrangement links TRBV6-2 or TRBV6-3 to TRBJ2-1; possibly TRBD2 for D (6 bases). This CDR3 is built from 14 residues. Germline CDR1 MNHEY, CDR2 SVGEGT. Trimming shortened V by 5 bases and J by 3 bases, and 11 bases separated the two germline ends. CDR3 region: CASSGGTHYNEQFF. CDR3 in DNA: TGTGCCAGCAGTGGGGGGACCCACTACAATGAGCAGTTCTTC.

Worth noting for this clonotype: A read error may produce the germline difference seen at one junction end. CDR3: CASSPAGITGELFF. CDR3 DNA sequence: TGTGCTAGCAGCCCGGCAGGGATTACCGGGGAGCTGTTTTTT. The rearrangement links TRBV7-7 to TRBJ2-2, with D tentatively TRBD1 (5 bases). This CDR3 is built from 14 residues. Germline V CDR1 and CDR2: SSHAT, FNYEAQ (reference sequence).